A selection of T cell receptor beta chains follows, all from one sample in a study of blood T cell repertoires in COVID-19. Data came from immunoSEQ multiplex PCR; TCRdb stores just in-frame clones and leaves some out. The sample includes 150,000 or so clones, over 90% of them seen just once. Sequenced material: peripheral blood. All receptors come from a man in his fifties with acute or convalescent COVID-19. The CDR3 runs from the conserved cysteine through the conserved F or W. The order of the fields is V gene, D gene, CDR3 length, clone size, J gene, CDR3 DNA, CDR3 protein. D genes are given only for firm matches. The size of a clone is reported for some rows only, either as once, few or many, or as a class for expanded clones.

v_call: TRBV28
d_call: -
cdr3_length: 13
clone_size: -
j_call: TRBJ2-4
cdr3_nt: TGTGCCAGCAGCCCCGGGGCCAAAAACATTCAGTACTTC
cdr3_aa: CASSPGAKNIQYF

v_call: TRBV4-3
d_call: -
cdr3_length: 13
clone_size: -
j_call: TRBJ1-4
cdr3_nt: TGCGCCAGCAGCCAGGAACAGGGCGGAAAACTGTTTTTT
cdr3_aa: CASSQEQGGKLFF

v_call: TRBV10-3
d_call: TRBD1
cdr3_length: 14
clone_size: -
j_call: TRBJ1-2
cdr3_nt: TGTGCCATCAGTGGGACAGGAACTAACTATGGCTACACCTTC
cdr3_aa: CAISGTGTNYGYTF

v_call: TRBV5-1
d_call: TRBD1
cdr3_length: 15
clone_size: -
j_call: TRBJ1-6
cdr3_nt: TGCGCCAGCAGCTTGGCGGGACAGCAAAATTCACCCCTCCACTTT
cdr3_aa: CASSLAGQQNSPLHF

v_call: TRBV5-1
d_call: TRBD1
cdr3_length: 14
clone_size: -
j_call: TRBJ1-6
cdr3_nt: TGCGCCAGCAGCTTCGGGACAGGGGATTCACCCCTCCACTTT
cdr3_aa: CASSFGTGDSPLHF

v_call: TRBV6-5
d_call: -
cdr3_length: 14
clone_size: -
j_call: TRBJ2-7
cdr3_nt: TGTGCCAGCAGCCAGTATCCCAGGGGCTACGAGCAGTACTTC
cdr3_aa: CASSQYPRGYEQYF

v_call: TRBV7-9
d_call: -
cdr3_length: 14
clone_size: -
j_call: TRBJ1-4
cdr3_nt: TGTGCCAGCAGCTTAGTACAGGGCGGTGAAAAACTGTTTTTT
cdr3_aa: CASSLVQGGEKLFF

v_call: TRBV5-1
d_call: -
cdr3_length: 14
clone_size: -
j_call: TRBJ1-1
cdr3_nt: TGCGCCAGCAGTGGGCTTGGGTTGGGTTCTGAAGCTTTCTTT
cdr3_aa: CASSGLGLGSEAFF

v_call: TRBV5-8
d_call: TRBD1
cdr3_length: 14
clone_size: -
j_call: TRBJ2-5
cdr3_nt: TGTGCCAGCAGCTTTACAGGGGGGCGAGAGACCCAGTACTTC
cdr3_aa: CASSFTGGRETQYF

v_call: TRBV11-2
d_call: TRBD1
cdr3_length: 14
clone_size: -
j_call: TRBJ2-3
cdr3_nt: TGTGCCAGCAGGATAGCAGGGGGCTCAGATACGCAGTATTTT
cdr3_aa: CASRIAGGSDTQYF

v_call: TRBV19
d_call: TRBD1
cdr3_length: 15
clone_size: few
j_call: TRBJ1-4
cdr3_nt: TGTGCCAGTAGTCCTCAGGGGGGCATCAATGAAAAACTGTTTTTT
cdr3_aa: CASSPQGGINEKLFF

v_call: TRBV3-1/TRBV3-2
d_call: -
cdr3_length: 14
clone_size: -
j_call: TRBJ2-2
cdr3_nt: TGTGCCAGCAGCCTTTCCCGGAACACCGGGGAGCTGTTTTTT
cdr3_aa: CASSLSRNTGELFF

v_call: TRBV5-4
d_call: TRBD2
cdr3_length: 17
clone_size: once
j_call: TRBJ2-3
cdr3_nt: TGTGCCAGCAGCTTGGGGACTAGGGGCTATAGCACAGATACGCAGTATTTT
cdr3_aa: CASSLGTRGYSTDTQYF

v_call: TRBV29-1
d_call: TRBD2
cdr3_length: 15
clone_size: -
j_call: TRBJ2-1
cdr3_nt: TGCAGCGTCGGAAGCGGGAGGGCCTCCCGGGGTGAGCAGTTCTTC
cdr3_aa: CSVGSGRASRGEQFF

v_call: TRBV11-2
d_call: -
cdr3_length: 15
clone_size: -
j_call: TRBJ1-2
cdr3_nt: TGTGCCAGCAGCTTTGCAGGGGCCTCCAACTATGGCTACACCTTC
cdr3_aa: CASSFAGASNYGYTF

v_call: TRBV11-2
d_call: -
cdr3_length: 12
clone_size: -
j_call: TRBJ2-7
cdr3_nt: TGTGCCAGCAGCTCCAACAGCTACGAGCAGTACTTC
cdr3_aa: CASSSNSYEQYF

v_call: TRBV2
d_call: -
cdr3_length: 14
clone_size: -
j_call: TRBJ2-1
cdr3_nt: TGTGCCAGCAGTGGAGAGGCCATCAACAATGAGCAGTTCTTC
cdr3_aa: CASSGEAINNEQFF

v_call: TRBV10-3
d_call: -
cdr3_length: 13
clone_size: -
j_call: TRBJ2-7
cdr3_nt: TGTGCCATCCAACAGGTCCTTTCCTACGAGCAGTACTTC
cdr3_aa: CAIQQVLSYEQYF

v_call: TRBV13
d_call: -
cdr3_length: 13
clone_size: -
j_call: TRBJ2-1
cdr3_nt: TGTGCCAGCTACTCACCTACGGACAATGAGCAGTTCTTC
cdr3_aa: CASYSPTDNEQFF

v_call: TRBV6-5
d_call: TRBD1
cdr3_length: 13
clone_size: -
j_call: TRBJ1-2
cdr3_nt: TGTGCCAGCAGAGGCGACAGGGTAGCTGGCTACACCTTC
cdr3_aa: CASRGDRVAGYTF

v_call: TRBV7-2
d_call: TRBD1
cdr3_length: 15
clone_size: few
j_call: TRBJ1-5
cdr3_nt: TGTGCCAGCAGCTTAGGGGGAACAGGGGGTACGCCCCAGCATTTT
cdr3_aa: CASSLGGTGGTPQHF

v_call: TRBV6-5
d_call: -
cdr3_length: 11
clone_size: few
j_call: TRBJ1-1
cdr3_nt: TGTGCCAGCCAAGACATCACTGAAGCTTTCTTT
cdr3_aa: CASQDITEAFF

v_call: TRBV6-5
d_call: -
cdr3_length: 13
clone_size: once
j_call: TRBJ1-2
cdr3_nt: TGTGCCAGCAGAGGGCAGGGAAACTATGGCTACACCTTC
cdr3_aa: CASRGQGNYGYTF

v_call: TRBV2
d_call: -
cdr3_length: 14
clone_size: -
j_call: TRBJ2-3
cdr3_nt: TGTGCCAGCAGCAAGGAGCCTAGCACAGATACGCAGTATTTT
cdr3_aa: CASSKEPSTDTQYF

v_call: TRBV29-1
d_call: -
cdr3_length: 16
clone_size: -
j_call: TRBJ2-1
cdr3_nt: TGCAGCGTTTTGGTATCTTGGGGGCTCTCCTACAATGAGCAGTTCTTC
cdr3_aa: CSVLVSWGLSYNEQFF

v_call: TRBV28
d_call: -
cdr3_length: 15
clone_size: -
j_call: TRBJ1-5
cdr3_nt: TGTGCCAGCAGTCTGCCTACAGGGAACAATCAGCCCCAGCATTTT
cdr3_aa: CASSLPTGNNQPQHF